This T cell receptor beta chain is drawn from a study of T cell repertoires in cytomegalovirus infection. At the level of the study: CMV infection together with matching HLA type was indicated by public TCR beta signatures. Overall study results and limits: The ex vivo response was dominated by HLA-C-restricted CMV-specific TCR beta clonotypes. CMV carriers with the relevant HLA were identified by cumulative public TCR beta family frequency.

Each CDR3 protein is one row after TCRdb ran MiXCR on the reads. Of over 85,000 distinct CDR3 sequences in the sample, approximately 17% are singletons; the top ten hold 6.5% to 9.5%. Trimming took off 5 bases at V and 6 bases at J, with 15 bases between the two ends. The CDR3 has 14 amino acids. Germline V CDR1 and CDR2: SGHTA, FQGNSA. The sample holds many counts of this clonotype. Its antigen is currently unknown. This rearrangement joins TRBV7-2 to TRBJ2-3; possible D gene TRBD2, 6 bases. Source material: PBMCs. This TCR came from a human donor in good health (CMV status not recorded). Some clones in this sample may be carry-over from other donors' samples. The CDR3 spells CASSPGFAGDTQYF. The CDR3 coding sequence is TGTGCCAGCAGCCCAGGTTTTGCGGGGGATACGCAGTATTTT.